The 9 T cell receptor beta chains given below trace back to one sample, sequenced in a study of vaccination effects on CD4 cells after COVID-19 (dated by TCRdb to between 2021 and 2024). The ViraFEST assay stimulated PBMC with viral peptide pools and then used TCR sequencing to identify antigen-specific CD4+ T cell clonotypes by expansion. After about 10 days of culture, CD4+ T cells were isolated with the EasySep CD4+ T cell isolation kit. The absence of prior SARS-CoV-2 infection in healthy vaccine recipients was confirmed by negative nucleocapsid antibodies before and after vaccination. Their recognized antigens are unknown. The library was produced with the immunoSEQ multiplex PCR assay. Not all clones reach the TCRdb copy of this immuneACCESS table, which keeps in-frame sequences only. Checked studies attribute under half of the gap to unresolved V genes and leave the rest unexplained. This sample comprises 55,000 to 80,000 clones, roughly 80% of them detected only once. Of the sample, about 12% is held by the ten largest clones.

Sample: CD4+ T cells from PBMCs cultured with SARS-CoV-2 spike peptides, taken before COVID-19 vaccination. The cell subset or site label on this specimen signifies: SARS-CoV-2 spike overlapping peptide pool stimulation. The receptor set was obtained from a human donor who received a COVID-19 vaccine.

The rearrangement uses TRBV18 and TRBJ2-7; D might be TRBD1 (6 bases). From germline, CDR1 is KGHSH and CDR2 LQKENI. V was trimmed by 2 bases and J by 1 base, leaving 12 bases between them. The CDR3 spans 15 residues. CDR3 sequence reads: CASSPSRQESYEQYV. The DNA for the CDR3 is TGTGCCAGCTCACCATCTCGACAGGAATCCTACGAGCAGTACGTC.

The rearrangement uses TRBV20-1 and TRBJ2-1; 9 nucleotides line up with TRBD2. This CDR3 has 14 residues. V lost 3 bases and J lost 9; bases outside the gene matches: 9. CDR1 is DFQATT and CDR2 is SNEGSKA in the germline V gene (reference sequence). In nucleotides, the CDR3 is TGCAGTGCTAGTGTGGCGGGGGGGCGCATTGAGCAGTTCTTC. As protein: CSASVAGGRIEQFF.

This chain joins TRBV29-1 and TRBJ2-3; no definite D call. The CDR3 extends over 14 amino acids. From germline, CDR1 is SQVTM and CDR2 ANQGSEA. V shed 3 bases and J shed 0 bases, with 10 bases lying between them. The CDR3 DNA is TGCAGCGTTGAGCGCAGCTTAAGCACAGATACGCAGTATTTT. Translating it yields CSVERSLSTDTQYF.

V and J are TRBV29-1 and TRBJ2-1; 9 nucleotides agree with TRBD1. Germline V gives CDR1 SQVTM, CDR2 ANQGSEA. The V and J ends lost 2 bases and 7 bases, in that order; junction bases with no gene match: 6. The CDR3 totals 14 residues. CDR3 DNA: TGCAGCGTTGAATCCGGGACAGGGAGGAATGAGCAGTTCTTC. It translates to CSVESGTGRNEQFF.

This chain joins TRBV18 and TRBJ2-3; unclear D gene. This CDR3 spans 16 amino acids. Trimming removed 4 bases at V and 2 bases at J, with 16 bases between. Per germline, CDR1 KGHSH and CDR2 LQKENI. The CDR3 coding sequence is TGTGCCAGCTCACGTTTTCTGGGCCAAACCACAGATACGCAGTATTTT. It codes for CASSRFLGQTTDTQYF.

V and J are TRBV12-3 or TRBV12-4 and TRBJ2-1; possibly TRBD1 for D (5 bases). V was clipped by 6 bases and J by 9 bases, with 9 bases between them. The CDR3 extends over 11 amino acids. The CDR3 DNA reads TGTGCCAGCAGGTCAGGGTTTGAGCAGTTCTTC. Its protein is CASRSGFEQFF.

The J gene is TRBJ2-3, the V gene TRBV20-1; the D is unclear. V was trimmed by 4 bases and J by 5 bases, leaving 4 bases between them. In germline, CDR1 is DFQATT, CDR2 SNEGSKA (reference sequence). The CDR3 runs to 10 residues. CDR3 loop: CSATEDTQYF. The CDR3 DNA follows: TGCAGTGCTACTGAAGATACGCAGTATTTT.

This clone was seen more than once but under ten times. The V gene is TRBV6-5, the J gene TRBJ1-2; TRBD1 matches 9 bases. The V gene's germline CDR1 is MNHEY and CDR2 SVGAGI. V lost 4 bases and J lost 5; bases outside the gene matches: 11. The CDR3 extends over 16 amino acids. The CDR3 nucleotides read TGTGCCAGCAGTTCTCCTTGGACAGGGGACCGGTATGGCTACACCTTC. It codes for CASSSPWTGDRYGYTF.

This clone was counted a single time. The chain links TRBV5-1 to TRBJ2-3, with a weak D call TRBD1 (6 bases). Trimming removed 3 bases from V and 0 bases from J, with 11 bases in between. The CDR3 contains 15 residues. From germline, CDR1 is SGHRS and CDR2 YFSETQ. CDR3 sequence: CASSSRQASTDTQYF. CDR3 nucleotide sequence: TGCGCCAGCAGCTCGAGACAGGCCAGCACAGATACGCAGTATTTT.